This T cell receptor (beta chain) was documented in a study of T cell repertoires in cytomegalovirus infection (dated by TCRdb to the late 2010s). About the investigation overall: Peptide stimulations targeted recently identified HLA-C-restricted CMV epitopes, whose presentation resists viral immunomodulation, together with well-studied HLA-B-restricted epitopes. The HLA type of each donor mattered for the analysis, because public TCR beta signatures pointed to carriage of CMV infection along with the matching HLA type.

The instrument was an Illumina HiSeq 1500. The raw public reads went through TCRdb reprocessing: fastp at Q25, MiXCR clone calling, in-frame beta chains kept. One record per CDR3 amino acid sequence lists the most common genes and DNA. The sample has about 700,000 distinct CDR3 sequences on record, around a third of them singletons. Over 15% of the sample lies in the top ten. A few counts support this clonotype. Its antigen target is currently unknown. Base quality data are lacking; no much larger clone is found one base away. The investigation overall reported the following: In both this cohort and an independent roughly 400-donor cohort, the cumulative frequency of public TCR beta family members distinguished carriers of CMV infection plus the relevant HLA type. The ex vivo response was dominated by HLA-C-restricted CMV-specific TCR beta clonotypes, which also provided the single most frequent clonotype in two of eight donors.

The sample's treatment or condition label, decoded: in vitro stimulation with specific CMV peptide epitopes to enrich CMV-specific T cells. The CDR3, cysteine through phenylalanine, is 14 amino acids long. Only the CDR3 DNA stays, 42 bases, in frame from base 1. The germline V and J ends show losses of 6 bases and 2 bases respectively, and no gene match explains 1 base of the junction. CDR1 MNHEY and CDR2 SMNVEV are derived from the germline V gene (reference sequence). The rearrangement joined TRBV27 to TRBJ1-1; the central 12 bases match TRBD1. Material: cultured PBMCs, obtained from culture after CMV antigen stimulation. The source of this sequence is a human donor in good health (CMV status not recorded). Some clones in this sample may be carry-over from other donors' samples. CDR3 sequence: CASRGQGANTEAFF. The bases are TGTGCCAGCAGGGGACAGGGGGCCAACACTGAAGCTTTCTTT.